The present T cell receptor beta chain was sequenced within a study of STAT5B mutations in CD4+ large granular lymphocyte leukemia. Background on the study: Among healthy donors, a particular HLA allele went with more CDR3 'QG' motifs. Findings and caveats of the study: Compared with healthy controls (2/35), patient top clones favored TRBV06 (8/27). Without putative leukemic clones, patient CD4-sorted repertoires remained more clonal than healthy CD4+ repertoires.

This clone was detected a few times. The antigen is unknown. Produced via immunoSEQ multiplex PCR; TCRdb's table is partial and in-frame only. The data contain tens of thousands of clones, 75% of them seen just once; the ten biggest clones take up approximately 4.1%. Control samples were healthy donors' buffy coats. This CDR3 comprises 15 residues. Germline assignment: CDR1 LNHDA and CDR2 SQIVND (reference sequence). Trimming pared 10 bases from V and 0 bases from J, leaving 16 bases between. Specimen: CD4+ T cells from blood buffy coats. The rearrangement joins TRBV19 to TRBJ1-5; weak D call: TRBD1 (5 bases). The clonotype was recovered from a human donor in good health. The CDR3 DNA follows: TGTGCCACCGGGGTAGAGGGGAATAGCAATCAGCCCCAGCATTTT. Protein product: CATGVEGNSNQPQHF.